This T cell receptor beta chain appears in the sequencing data of a study of blood T cell repertoires in COVID-19 (dated by TCRdb to the early 2020s). The study in broad terms: Samples from collaborators originated in the United States, Italy and Spain and spanned both the acute and convalescent phases of COVID-19. The samples were drawn from the first 160 participants of the ongoing ImmuneRACE study and from 1,254 subjects provided by 6 global collaborators. The repertoires were made available in a free public database intended to serve as a resource for research on the immune response to SARS-CoV-2. HLA class I and class II types, where available, came from metadata supplied by the sample provider rather than from assay-based typing. Subjects who had been exposed to COVID-19, were actively infected with it, or had recovered from it provided the deeply sampled blood TCRbeta repertoires that made up the dataset. The sample metadata nearly always contained a de-identified subject ID, COVID-19 status, age in years and sex. The prospective study material was composed of cDNA or gDNA derived from T cells, B-cell-depleted T cells, or PBMCs.

The immunoSEQ Assay, a bias-controlled multiplex PCR, was used to amplify TCRbeta CDR3 regions from genomic DNA. The source study handled its data this way. The number of nucleated cells in each sample was estimated by amplification of reference gene primers within the assay. To quantify the absolute abundance of each unique TCRbeta CDR3 rearrangement, sequence reads were collapsed and filtered. For each sample, productive Simpson clonality was calculated as the square root of Simpson's diversity index across productive rearrangements. Not all clones reach the TCRdb copy of this immuneACCESS table, which keeps in-frame sequences only. Checked studies attribute under half of the gap to unresolved V genes and leave the rest unexplained. V and J calls and clone size are those listed in that table; D and trimming were worked out from the DNA. In this sample the table shows roughly 83,000 clones, around nine tenths of which occur a single time. Of the sample, around 7.8% is held by the ten largest clones.

Results the study describes overall, beyond this receptor: The amount of clinical and demographic metadata varied by source and participant and was provided uncurated.

As concerns this clone: Its antigen specificity is not known. No base qualities exist here, and no much larger clone lies one base off it.

The collaborating institutions used their own protocols to collect whole blood in K2EDTA tubes. Collaborator samples were shipped for TCRbeta analysis as frozen whole blood, isolated PBMCs, or DNA extracted from either sample type. According to the germline V gene, CDR1 reads SGDLS and CDR2 reads YYNGEE. Its CDR3 holds 16 amino acids, cysteine through phenylalanine. The retained sequence is limited to the CDR3, 48 bases, with the frame set at the first base. After removal of 0 bases from V and 5 bases from J, the junction retains 0 bases not matched to a gene. Rearrangement joined TRBV9 to TRBJ2-2; 14 nucleotides in the junction match TRBD2. What was sequenced was peripheral blood. The sequence came from an elderly man with active or convalescent COVID-19. The CDR3 is CASSVGTSGGTGELFF. The sequenced DNA is TGTGCCAGCAGCGTAGGGACTAGCGGGGGGACCGGGGAGCTGTTTTTT.